The clone carrying this T cell receptor beta chain showed up just a few times. The antigen remains undetermined. This record comes from a study of blood T cells in healthy people across ages. V was pared by 3 bases and J by 4 bases, with 14 bases between. The CDR3 is 15 amino acids. Germline CDR1 SGHVS, CDR2 FQNEAQ. The amount of total RNA extracted per sample was at least 5 micrograms. A J-beta primer mix and a sample-barcoded 5' primer were used in a second PCR of about 7 to 12 cycles. From the 5' RACE reads, TCRdb called clonotypes with MiXCR, one entry per CDR3 protein. The table has approximately 680,000 distinct CDR3 sequences, 32% seen once. Points from the study as a whole: Expanded clonotype changes were possibly confounded by unknown donor CMV status. Naive CD4+ cells and diversity were both higher in long-lived donors than in aged donors.

The sequence was collected from a woman aged 80 or older in good health. The sequenced sample consisted of blood. The genes are TRBV7-8 and TRBJ2-3; D might be TRBD2 (7 bases). The CDR3 sequence: CASSLGGGGADTQYF. CDR3 DNA sequence: TGTGCCAGCAGCTTGGGGGGGGGCGGGGCAGATACGCAGTATTTT.